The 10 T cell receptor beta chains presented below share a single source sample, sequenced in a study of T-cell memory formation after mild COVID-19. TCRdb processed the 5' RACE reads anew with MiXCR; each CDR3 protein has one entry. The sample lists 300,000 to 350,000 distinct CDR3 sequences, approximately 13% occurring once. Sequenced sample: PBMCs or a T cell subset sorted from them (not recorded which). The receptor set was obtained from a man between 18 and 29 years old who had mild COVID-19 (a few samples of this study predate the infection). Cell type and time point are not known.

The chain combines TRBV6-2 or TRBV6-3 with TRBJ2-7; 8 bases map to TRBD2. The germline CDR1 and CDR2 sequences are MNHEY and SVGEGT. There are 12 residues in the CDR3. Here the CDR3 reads CAAGADTYEQYF. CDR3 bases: TGTGCAGCGGGGGCAGATACCTACGAGCAGTACTTC.

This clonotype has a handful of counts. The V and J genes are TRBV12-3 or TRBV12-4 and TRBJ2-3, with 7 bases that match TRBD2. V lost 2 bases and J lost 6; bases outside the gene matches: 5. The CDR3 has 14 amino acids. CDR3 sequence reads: CASSLRRGGDTQYF. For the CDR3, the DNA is TGTGCCAGCAGTTTACGTCGGGGAGGGGATACGCAGTATTTT.

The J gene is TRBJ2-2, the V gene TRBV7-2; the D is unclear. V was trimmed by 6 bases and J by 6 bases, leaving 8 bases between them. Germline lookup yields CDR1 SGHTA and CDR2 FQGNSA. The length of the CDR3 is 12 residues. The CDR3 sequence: CASSDRAGELFF. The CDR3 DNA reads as TGTGCCAGCAGTGATAGGGCCGGGGAGCTGTTTTTT.

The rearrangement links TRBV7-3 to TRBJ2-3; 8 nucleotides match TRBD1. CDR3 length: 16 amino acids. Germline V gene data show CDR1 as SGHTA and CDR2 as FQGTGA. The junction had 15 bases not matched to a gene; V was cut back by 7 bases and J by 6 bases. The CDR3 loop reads CASTEQGVGASDTQYF. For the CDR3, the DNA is TGTGCCAGCACCGAACAGGGGGTCGGGGCTTCCGATACGCAGTATTTT.

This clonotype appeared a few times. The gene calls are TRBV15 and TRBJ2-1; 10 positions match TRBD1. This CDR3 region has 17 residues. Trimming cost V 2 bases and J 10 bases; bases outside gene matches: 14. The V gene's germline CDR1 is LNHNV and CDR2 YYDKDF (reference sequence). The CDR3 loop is CATSRTLGQGQLREQFF. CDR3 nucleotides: TGTGCCACCAGCAGAACTTTGGGACAGGGGCAGTTACGGGAGCAGTTCTTC.

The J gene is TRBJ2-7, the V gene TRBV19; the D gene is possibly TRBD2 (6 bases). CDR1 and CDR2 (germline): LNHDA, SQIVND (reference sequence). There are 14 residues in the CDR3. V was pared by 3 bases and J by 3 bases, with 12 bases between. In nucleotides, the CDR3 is TGTGCCAGTAGTATCTTCCGGGGGAGCTACGAGCAGTACTTC. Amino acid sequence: CASSIFRGSYEQYF. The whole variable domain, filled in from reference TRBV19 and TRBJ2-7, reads DGGITQSPKYLFRKEGQNVTLSCEQNLNHDAMYWYRQDPGQGLRLIYYSQIVNDFQKGDIAEGYSVSREKKESFPLTVTSAQKNPTAFYLCASSIFRGSYEQYFGPGTRLTVT.

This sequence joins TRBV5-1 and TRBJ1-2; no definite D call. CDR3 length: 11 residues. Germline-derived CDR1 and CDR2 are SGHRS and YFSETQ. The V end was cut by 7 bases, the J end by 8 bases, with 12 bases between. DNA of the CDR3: TGCGCCAGCCGGATTGATGGGGGCTACACCTTC. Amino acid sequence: CASRIDGGYTF.

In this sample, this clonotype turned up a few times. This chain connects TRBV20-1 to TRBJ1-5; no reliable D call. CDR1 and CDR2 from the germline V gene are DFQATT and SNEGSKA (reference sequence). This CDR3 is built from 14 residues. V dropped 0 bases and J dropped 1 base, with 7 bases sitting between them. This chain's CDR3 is CSARDPGSNQPQHF. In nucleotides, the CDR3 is TGCAGTGCTAGAGACCCTGGCAGCAATCAGCCCCAGCATTTT.

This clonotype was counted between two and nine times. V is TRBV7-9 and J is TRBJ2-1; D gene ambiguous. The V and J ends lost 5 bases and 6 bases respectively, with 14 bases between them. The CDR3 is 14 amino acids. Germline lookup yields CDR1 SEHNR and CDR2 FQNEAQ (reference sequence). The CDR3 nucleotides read TGTGCCAGCAGCGTTTCCCCCCGAGTCAATGAGCAGTTCTTC. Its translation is CASSVSPRVNEQFF.

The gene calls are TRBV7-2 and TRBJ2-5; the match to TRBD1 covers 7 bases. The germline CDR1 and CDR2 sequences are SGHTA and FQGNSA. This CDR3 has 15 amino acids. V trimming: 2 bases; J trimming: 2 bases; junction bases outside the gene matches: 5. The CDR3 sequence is CASSLTGVVQETQYF. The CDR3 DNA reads TGTGCCAGCAGCTTAACAGGGGTAGTTCAAGAGACCCAGTACTTC.